This entry concerns a single T cell receptor (beta chain). At one of its ends the junction is not consistent with the germline gene, which may arise from a read error. The authors prepared the TCRbeta library with unique molecular identifiers. MiXCR, run by TCRdb on the PCR reads, gives a single entry per CDR3 protein. Here the sample spans 200,000 to 300,000 distinct CDR3 sequences, about 12% being singletons. The germline V gene encodes CDR1 LGHNA and CDR2 YSLEER. This CDR3 has 16 amino acids. This sample stems from a study of T-cell reconstitution after alpha-beta-depleted transplantation in children.

The genes are TRBV4-3 and TRBJ2-7; TRBD1 aligns across 8 bases. This clonotype was sampled from a human donor who donated a stem cell graft to a child with acute lymphoblastic leukemia. The sample was PBMCs from the stem cell graft donor, taken from the stem cell graft. CDR3 sequence (DNA): TGCGCCAGCAGCCAAGAGGGGACAGGAATATCCTACGAGCATTACTTC. Its translation: CASSQEGTGISYEHYF.